These T cell receptor beta chains were read from a single sample in a study of shared clonotypes between healthy human individuals. Profiled with immunoSEQ multiplex PCR; TCRdb holds only in-frame clones, not every one. Of about a million clones listed, 65% to 75% were seen once; the top ten hold about 1.5%. The sequencing sample was made of memory CD4+ T cells sorted from blood. Receptors originate from a man between 18 and 29 years old in good health. Both conserved end residues are part of each CDR3. D genes are given only for firm matches. A row's size may be missing; if present it is once, few, many or a size class.

>-|TRBV2|-|TRBJ1-5
CASSSQEGQPQHF
TGTGCCAGCAGTAGTCAGGAAGGTCAGCCCCAGCATTTT
>-|TRBV28|-|TRBJ1-4
CASSFHLGYATNEKLFF
TGTGCCAGCAGTTTCCATCTGGGTTACGCAACTAATGAAAAACTGTTTTTT
>TRBD1|TRBV6-6|-|TRBJ1-2
CASELGTGVRKDGYTF
TGTGCCAGCGAACTGGGGACAGGGGTCCGTAAAGATGGCTACACCTTC
>-|TRBV6-5|-|TRBJ2-5
CASSYDAGAQETQYF
TGTGCCAGCAGTTACGATGCGGGGGCACAAGAGACCCAGTACTTC
>-|TRBV18|few|TRBJ2-3
CASSPSKQRGGTDTQYF
TGTGCCAGCTCACCCTCGAAACAGAGGGGGGGGACAGATACGCAGTATTTT
>-|TRBV2|-|TRBJ2-5
CASSEENTETQYF
TGTGCCAGCAGTGAGGAGAATACGGAGACCCAGTACTTC
>-|TRBV6-5|-|TRBJ2-7
CASSYGGYSFSEQYF
TGTGCCAGCAGTTACGGGGGCTACAGTTTCTCCGAGCAGTACTTC
>TRBD1|TRBV30|few|TRBJ2-5
CAWSAPGGWETQYF
TGTGCCTGGAGCGCCCCAGGGGGATGGGAGACCCAGTACTTC
>TRBD2|TRBV30|-|TRBJ2-3
CAWSGLAEMYF
TGTGCCTGGAGTGGACTAGCGGAGATGTATTTT
>TRBD1|TRBV5-1|-|TRBJ2-6
CASSLVARDSNVLTF
TGCGCCAGCAGCTTGGTGGCTCGGGACAGCAACGTCCTGACTTTC
>TRBD1|TRBV18|-|TRBJ1-1
CASSPSRDRGQNTEAFF
TGTGCCAGCTCACCTTCTCGGGACAGGGGCCAGAACACTGAAGCTTTCTTT
>-|TRBV28|-|TRBJ2-2
CASSPPPGKDTGELFF
TGTGCCAGCAGTCCCCCCCCGGGGAAGGACACCGGGGAGCTGTTTTTT
>-|TRBV5-6|-|TRBJ1-5
CASSRRDQPQHF
TGTGCCAGCAGCCGCAGGGATCAGCCCCAGCATTTT
>-|TRBV14|few|TRBJ1-1
CASSQLTGYDTEAFF
TGTGCCAGCAGCCAACTAACAGGGTATGACACTGAAGCTTTCTTT
>TRBD2|TRBV5-1|-|TRBJ2-1
CASSSYNSGNNNEQFF
TGCGCCAGCAGCTCCTATAATAGCGGGAACAACAATGAGCAGTTCTTC
>-|TRBV27|-|TRBJ2-7
CASSFFGGISYEQYF
TGTGCCAGCAGTTTTTTCGGAGGGATCTCCTACGAGCAGTACTTC
>TRBD1|TRBV29-1|-|TRBJ2-3
CSVLGGTGTDTQYF
TGCAGCGTTTTAGGAGGGACAGGTACAGATACGCAGTATTTT
>TRBD2|TRBV5-1|-|TRBJ2-2
CASSRGLDFTGELFF
TGCGCCAGCAGCAGAGGACTAGATTTCACCGGGGAGCTGTTTTTT
>-|TRBV7-9|-|TRBJ1-1
CASSFGGARTEAFF
TGTGCCAGCAGCTTTGGGGGCGCGAGGACTGAAGCTTTCTTT
>TRBD2|TRBV10-3|once|TRBJ2-7
CAIRTSGSDEQYF
TGTGCCATAAGGACTAGCGGGAGCGACGAGCAGTACTTC
>TRBD1|TRBV5-1|-|TRBJ1-6
CASSSGGGVSSPLHF
TGCGCCAGCAGCTCGGGAGGGGGCGTTAGTTCACCCCTCCACTTT
>-|TRBV9|-|TRBJ2-1
CASGGPHENEQFF
TGTGCCAGCGGGGGACCACATGAGAATGAGCAGTTCTTC
>-|TRBV10-3|-|TRBJ2-6
CAISGLGGATGANVLTF
TGTGCCATCAGTGGTCTTGGGGGAGCAACCGGGGCCAACGTCCTGACTTTC
>-|TRBV5-1|-|TRBJ2-2
CASSLDQNTGELFF
TGCGCCAGCAGCTTGGATCAGAACACCGGGGAGCTGTTTTTT
>-|TRBV5-1|-|TRBJ2-7
CASSLEAPAQAYEQYF
TGCGCCAGCAGCTTGGAAGCTCCGGCCCAGGCCTACGAGCAGTACTTC
>-|TRBV30|-|TRBJ1-2
CAWSGGGSNYGYTF
TGTGCCTGGAGTGGGGGGGGATCTAACTATGGCTACACCTTC
>-|TRBV5-1|few|TRBJ1-2
CASSSPTNYGYTF
TGCGCCAGCAGCTCCCCAACGAACTATGGCTACACCTTC
>-|TRBV11-2|-|TRBJ2-3
CASSLDPLATDTQYF
TGTGCCAGCAGCTTAGATCCCCTAGCAACCGATACGCAGTATTTT
>-|TRBV7-8|once|TRBJ1-1
CASSLGQSTEAFF
TGTGCCAGCAGCTTAGGACAGTCCACTGAAGCTTTCTTT
>-|TRBV6-6|-|TRBJ1-1
CASSYLARADMAEAFF
TGTGCCAGCAGTTACCTCGCGAGGGCAGATATGGCTGAAGCTTTCTTT
>TRBD1|TRBV4-1|-|TRBJ1-2
CASSQGRSTGGKLSGYTF
TGCGCCAGCAGCCAAGGAAGATCCACAGGGGGCAAATTGAGCGGCTACACCTTC
>TRBD1|TRBV28|-|TRBJ1-1
CASSLRDRGAFF
TGTGCCAGCAGTTTAAGGGACAGGGGAGCTTTCTTT
>-|TRBV27|-|TRBJ2-5
CASSLISGNQETQYF
TGTGCCAGCAGCCTGATTAGCGGTAACCAAGAGACCCAGTACTTC
>-|TRBV5-6|-|TRBJ2-2
CASSLEAGFGGELFF
TGTGCCAGCAGCTTGGAGGCCGGGTTCGGCGGGGAGCTGTTTTTT
>TRBD1|TRBV5-1|few|TRBJ1-3
CASSLRDSPTSGNTIYF
TGCGCCAGCAGCCTCCGGGACAGCCCAACCTCTGGAAACACCATATATTTT
>-|TRBV6-1|-|TRBJ1-1
CACITGNTEAFF
TGTGCCTGTATTACAGGTAACACTGAAGCTTTCTTT
>TRBD1|TRBV27|few|TRBJ2-7
CASSSPTGTIGEQYF
TGTGCCAGCAGTTCCCCGACAGGGACCATTGGGGAGCAGTACTTC
>-|TRBV21-1|few|TRBJ2-5
CASRYRCPEEETQYF
-
>-|TRBV11-2|-|TRBJ1-1
CASSLSAPQTEAFF
TGTGCCAGCAGCTTATCGGCACCCCAAACTGAAGCTTTCTTT
>-|TRBV7-9|-|TRBJ2-5
CASSLTHRGQYF
TGTGCCAGCAGCTTAACGCATCGAGGCCAGTACTTC
>TRBD1|TRBV27|-|TRBJ2-7
CASSTHRGEVYEQYF
TGTGCCAGCAGTACACACAGGGGGGAAGTCTACGAGCAGTACTTC
>TRBD1|TRBV29-1|few|TRBJ1-1
CSVLRQGSAEAFF
TGCAGCGTTCTCAGACAGGGAAGTGCTGAAGCTTTCTTT